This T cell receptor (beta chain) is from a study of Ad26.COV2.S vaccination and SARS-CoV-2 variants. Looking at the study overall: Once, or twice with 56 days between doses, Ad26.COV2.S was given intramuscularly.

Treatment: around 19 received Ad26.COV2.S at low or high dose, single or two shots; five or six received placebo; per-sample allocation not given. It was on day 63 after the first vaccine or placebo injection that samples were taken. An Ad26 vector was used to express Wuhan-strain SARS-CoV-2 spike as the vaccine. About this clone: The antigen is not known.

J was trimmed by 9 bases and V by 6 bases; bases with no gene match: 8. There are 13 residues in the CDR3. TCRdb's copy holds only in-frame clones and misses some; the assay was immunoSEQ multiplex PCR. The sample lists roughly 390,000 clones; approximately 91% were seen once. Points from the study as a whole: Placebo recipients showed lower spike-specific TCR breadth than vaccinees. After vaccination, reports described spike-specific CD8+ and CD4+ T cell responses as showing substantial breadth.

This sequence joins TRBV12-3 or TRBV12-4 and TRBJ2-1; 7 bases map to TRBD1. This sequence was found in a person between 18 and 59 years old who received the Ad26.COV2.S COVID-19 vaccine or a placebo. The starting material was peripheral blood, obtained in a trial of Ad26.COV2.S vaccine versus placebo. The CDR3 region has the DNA TGTGCCAGCAGCCAGCACAGGGGCCTTGAGCAGTTCTTC. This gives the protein CASSQHRGLEQFF.